The source of this TCR beta chain is a study of CD8 T cells in Susac syndrome (dated by TCRdb to about 2019). Broadly, across the study: Of the Susac syndrome patients who were sequenced, eight were in clinical remission while roughly 6 had clinically active disease. At the time of blood withdrawal, Susac syndrome patients were either therapy-naive, taking corticosteroids (with some also receiving IVIg), or on IVIg alone. The study used repertoire sequencing to test whether antigen drove CD8+ T cell activation and differentiation in Susac syndrome. Summary of the overall study and its limitations: The number of individuals in the TCR sequencing and HLA analysis was acknowledged as relatively small. No clonal expansion was detected in the CD4+ T cell repertoire of Susac syndrome patients.

A remark on this clonotype: Which antigen it targets is not known. There are no base qualities to consult, and no much larger clone falls within one base.

RNA was extracted with the RNeasy kit and roughly 0.5 to 1 ug was reverse transcribed using random hexamers. The immunoSEQ multiplex PCR assay, which covers 54 Vbeta and 13 Jbeta segments, was used to amplify TCR beta CDR3 regions. Bias from PCR amplification was corrected by using a synthetic template baseline for primer optimization and for computational correction. In the original analysis: Only productive sequences were kept, with reads annotated to V, D and J genes according to IMGT and analyzed in immunoSEQ Analyzer. To calculate clonality, Shannon entropy was normalized by log2 of the number of productive unique sequences and then subtracted from one. Public and private clones were assessed among the 100 most prevalent clones of each patient and control. Clones were defined as Susac-specific when absent from the healthy and MS cohorts, from roughly 1,100 published viral clones and from other ImmuneACCESS disease sequences. TCRdb reprocessed the public reads (quality trimming at Q25 with fastp, clone calling with MiXCR) and kept in-frame beta chains. Each entry is one CDR3 protein sequence, shown with its most common DNA and genes. In this record, the V and J calls reflect TCRdb's handling and not the investigators' own analysis. For this sample there are under 200,000 distinct CDR3 sequences; 91% appear just once. 0.085% to 0.1% of the sample belongs to the ten largest clones.

Peripheral blood CD8+ and CD4+ T cells from healthy donors, Susac syndrome patients and multiple sclerosis patients were profiled using high-throughput TCR beta sequencing. Susac syndrome patients met recently defined diagnostic criteria for definite or probable disease. Bulk CD8+ and CD4+ T cells were purified magnetically by negative isolation, whereas CD8+ TEMRA cells were enriched by FACS. Blood was collected in EDTA tubes and processed within 24 hours, with PBMCs isolated through density gradient centrifugation. PBMCs intended for TCR sequencing were frozen in liquid nitrogen and were later thawed in a 37 degrees C water bath. The sorted or isolated CD4+, CD8+ and CD8+ TEMRA cells reached a purity of at least 90%. The germline V gene (reference sequence) yields LGHDT for CDR1 and YNNKEL for CDR2. V and J are trimmed by 1 base and 3 bases, and the gene matches miss 1 base of the junction. There are 14 amino acids in the CDR3, from cysteine to phenylalanine inclusive. Kept here is only the CDR3 DNA, which spans 42 bases and is read in frame from base 1.

This chain is built from TRBV3-1 and TRBJ1-2, and 8 bases in between align with TRBD1. What was sequenced was CD4+ T cells from PBMCs. The receptor was isolated from a human donor with Susac syndrome. CDR3 reads: CASSQATGDYGYTF. The bases are TGTGCCAGCAGCCAAGCGACAGGGGACTATGGCTACACCTTC.